The 26 T cell receptor beta chains below come from one sample, sequenced in a study of sequential checkpoint blockade in melanoma. The treatment: randomized to nivolumab then ipilimumab (arm A) or the reverse (arm B). The table came from immunoSEQ multiplex PCR; TCRdb's copy has only in-frame clones and leaves some out. The table lists about 38,000 clones, roughly 90% of them singletons. The input for sequencing was CD8+ T cells sorted from blood (inferred from file names), taken from a patient given nivolumab and ipilimumab in sequence. Source of these receptors: a human donor with melanoma.

V gene TRBV5-6 combines with J gene TRBJ1-1, with D unclear. CDR3 length: 12 amino acids. V dropped 1 base and J dropped 3 bases, with 4 bases sitting between them. Germline assignment: CDR1 SGHDT and CDR2 YYEEEE. CDR3 nucleotides: TGTGCCAGCAGCTTGTTAGACACTGAAGCTTTCTTT. Translating gives CASSLLDTEAFF.

The V and J genes are TRBV5-4 and TRBJ2-5; 9 positions match TRBD1. J gave up 5 bases and V 6 bases, and 5 bases lay outside the gene matches. Germline values: CDR1 SGHNT, CDR2 YYREEE (reference sequence). The CDR3 runs 13 residues. CDR3 amino acids: CASNDRGTETQYF. CDR3 in DNA: TGTGCCAGCAACGACAGGGGGACCGAGACCCAGTACTTC.

The chain joins TRBV13 to TRBJ2-5; weak D call: TRBD2 (6 bases). The J call may be in error: the DNA end matches TRBJ2-7 better. Germline V gives CDR1 PRHDT, CDR2 FYEKMQ (reference sequence). The CDR3 is made up of 14 amino acids. CDR3 in amino acids: CASRSRLEHYEQYF. In DNA form, the CDR3 reads TGTGCCAGCAGATCGAGACTAGAACACTACGAGCAGTACTTC.

This rearrangement joins TRBV11-2 to TRBJ2-7; TRBD2 might be the D (5 bases). The length of the CDR3 is 18 residues. Trimming left V 0 bases short and J 2 bases short, with 20 bases between. The germline CDR1 and CDR2 sequences are SGHAT and FQNNGV. The CDR3 nucleotides are TGTGCCAGCAGCTTAGATCTATCCTTTTCTAGCTTGACCTACGAGCAGTACTTC. Its translation is CASSLDLSFSSLTYEQYF. The whole variable domain, remainder taken from reference TRBV11-2 and TRBJ2-7, is EAGVAQSPRYKIIEKRQSVAFWCNPISGHATLYWYQQILGQGPKLLIQFQNNGVVDDSQLPKDRFSAERLKGVDSTLKIQPAKLEDSAVYLCASSLDLSFSSLTYEQYFGPGTRLTVT.

The genes are TRBV19 and TRBJ2-3; D may be TRBD1 (6 bases). The CDR3 has 15 residues. Germline V gene lookup returns CDR1 LNHDA and CDR2 SQIVND (reference sequence). Trimming left V 6 bases short and J 1 base short, with 14 bases between. This CDR3 is CASRGATRGTDTQYF. The DNA for the CDR3 is TGTGCCAGTAGGGGGGCCACTAGGGGCACAGATACGCAGTATTTT.

This rearrangement joins TRBV5-1 to TRBJ2-1; 8 nucleotides align to TRBD1. V was pared by 5 bases and J by 5 bases, with 9 bases of the junction left unmatched. The CDR3 sequence is 15 residues long. Germline CDR1 and CDR2: SGHRS and YFSETQ. The DNA for the CDR3 is TGCGCCAGCAGGCCCCCGGGACAGGTTAACAATGAGCAGTTCTTC. Translated: CASRPPGQVNNEQFF.

The chain is built from TRBV27 and TRBJ1-5; 10 bases line up with TRBD1. This CDR3 has 20 residues. With 6 bases clipped from V and 0 bases from J, the junction kept 17 bases outside the gene matches. The V gene's germline CDR1 is MNHEY and CDR2 SMNVEV (reference sequence). CDR3 region: CASSPNSGTGDFHSNQPQHF. The CDR3 bases are TGTGCCAGCAGCCCTAACTCCGGGACAGGGGATTTTCATAGCAATCAGCCCCAGCATTTT.

In nucleotides, the CDR3 is TGTGCCAGCAGTTTATCCGGGGGACAGGCTCCTTTGGGCCTTTATGGCTACACCTTC. This translates into CASSLSGGQAPLGLYGYTF. The chain employs TRBV27 and TRBJ1-2, with TRBD1 matching 8 bases. V dropped 0 bases and J dropped 5; count of bases not matched to a gene: 17. The CDR3 contains 19 residues. Germline CDR1 MNHEY, CDR2 SMNVEV (reference sequence).

The chain combines TRBV2 with TRBJ1-3; 7 bases fit TRBD1. This CDR3 has 17 residues. Trimming at V came to 1 base and at J to 0 bases, leaving 6 bases not matched to a gene. CDR1 is SNHLY, CDR2 FYNNEI, per germline. CDR3 coding DNA: TGTGCCAGCAGTGAAGTGGTCAGGGGGAACTCTGGAAACACCATATATTTT. Residues: CASSEVVRGNSGNTIYF.

The V call is TRBV5-1, the J call TRBJ2-7; D is perhaps TRBD1 (6 bases). Germline-derived CDR1 and CDR2 are SGHRS and YFSETQ. The CDR3 sequence is 15 residues long. Between the trimmed V and J ends, which lost 0 bases and 3 bases, there was a span of 13 bases. The CDR3 sequence: CASSLAQGMGYEQYF. The CDR3, as DNA: TGCGCCAGCAGCTTGGCCCAGGGGATGGGCTACGAGCAGTACTTC.

CDR3 sequence (DNA): TGTGCCAGCAGCCCGTCGGGACTAGCGGGAGTTCAGGAGCAGTTCTTC. This codes for CASSPSGLAGVQEQFF. V gene TRBV7-9 combines with J gene TRBJ2-1, with 14 bases that match TRBD2. The CDR3 contains 16 residues. Germline lookup yields CDR1 SEHNR and CDR2 FQNEAQ (reference sequence). V was pared by 5 bases and J by 10 bases, with 10 bases of the junction left unmatched.

A note on this clone: Different DNA sequences within this sample yield the same CDR3. The chain recombines TRBV5-1 with TRBJ2-1; 10 bases map to TRBD1. The CDR3 totals 15 residues. Germline CDR1 and CDR2: SGHRS and YFSETQ. J lost 8 bases, V lost 4 bases, and 9 bases had no gene match. CDR3 amino acids: CASSPGQGGEDEQFF. The CDR3 region has the DNA TGCGCCAGCAGCCCCGGACAGGGGGGAGAGGATGAGCAGTTCTTC.

The V and J genes are TRBV7-9 and TRBJ1-4, with 7 nucleotides matching TRBD1. Germline CDR1 is SEHNR and CDR2 is FQNEAQ (reference sequence). The ends lost 5 bases at V and 4 bases at J; junction bases unmatched: 7. The CDR3 runs 15 residues. The CDR3 nucleotides are TGTGCCAGCAGCGGTCGGGACAGTTTTAATGAAAAACTGTTTTTT. It translates to CASSGRDSFNEKLFF. The full variable domain, completed using reference TRBV7-9 and TRBJ1-4, is DTGVSQNPRHKITKRGQNVTFRCDPISEHNRLYWYRQTLGQGPEFLTYFQNEAQLEKSRLLSDRFSAERPKGSFSTLEIQRTEQGDSAMYLCASSGRDSFNEKLFFGSGTQLSVL.

The chain's CDR3 is CASNGLAGELLYNEQFF. The CDR3, as DNA: TGTGCCAGCAATGGACTAGCGGGAGAATTATTATACAATGAGCAGTTCTTC. V usage is TRBV9 and J usage is TRBJ2-1, with 13 bases identical to TRBD2. Trimming removed 6 bases from V and 4 bases from J; junction bases left unmatched: 10. The CDR3 is made up of 17 amino acids. Germline V gene data show CDR1 as SGDLS and CDR2 as YYNGEE.

The rearrangement uses TRBV21-1 and TRBJ2-7; the D segment call TRBD2 is taken from the table without a DNA check. TRBV21-1 is annotated as a pseudogene. The CDR3 has 16 residues. Here the CDR3 reads CASSRQRLATSYEQYF. CDR3 sequence (DNA): TGTGCCAGCAGCAGACAGCGGCTAGCGACGTCCTACGAGCAGTACTTC.

The chain recombines TRBV7-3 with TRBJ2-1; 7 bases line up with TRBD2. The ends lost 5 bases at V and 10 bases at J; junction bases unmatched: 8. The CDR3 is made up of 13 amino acids. Germline assignment: CDR1 SGHTA and CDR2 FQGTGA. CDR3 in amino acids: CASSLWTSEEQFF. The CDR3, as DNA: TGTGCCAGCAGCCTTTGGACTAGTGAGGAGCAGTTCTTC.

This chain uses TRBV28 with TRBJ2-5; D unclear. Germline values: CDR1 MDHEN, CDR2 SYDVKM. V dropped 6 bases and J dropped 2 bases, with 13 bases sitting between them. The CDR3 length is 14 residues. The DNA for the CDR3 is TGTGCCAGCAGGGTGGCGGTACTACAAGAGACCCAGTACTTC. It specifies CASRVAVLQETQYF.

The chain combines TRBV27 with TRBJ2-2, with D perhaps matching TRBD2 (6 bases). With 1 base removed from V and 4 bases from J, the gap between germline ends came to 10 bases. The germline gives CDR1 MNHEY, CDR2 SMNVEV (reference sequence). The CDR3 totals 15 residues. DNA for the CDR3: TGTGCCAGCAGTTTATGGCGGGGTGGCACCGGGGAGCTGTTTTTT. Its translation: CASSLWRGGTGELFF.

This clone has a handful of counts. V usage is TRBV13 and J usage is TRBJ2-5; 7 nucleotides match TRBD1. The junction had 6 bases not matched to a gene; V was cut back by 6 bases and J by 5 bases. This CDR3 has 13 residues. Germline lookup yields CDR1 PRHDT and CDR2 FYEKMQ (reference sequence). As DNA, the CDR3 is TGTGCCAGCAGATCGACAGGGACGGAGACCCAGTACTTC. Encoded protein: CASRSTGTETQYF.

The chain has TRBV30 and TRBJ2-5; D is uncertain. The DNA matches TRBJ2-7 better at its end, which makes the J call doubtful. There are 12 residues in the CDR3. Germline V gives CDR1 GTSNPN, CDR2 SVGIG (reference sequence). The DNA of the CDR3 is TGTGCCTGGCTAACAGACGCCTACGAGCAGTACTTC. This sequence encodes CAWLTDAYEQYF.

The V gene is TRBV4-1, the J gene TRBJ2-3, with D perhaps matching TRBD2 (6 bases). CDR1 and CDR2 from the germline V gene are MGHRA and YSYEKL. Trimming left V 3 bases short and J 1 base short, with 17 bases between. This CDR3 comprises 17 residues. As DNA, the CDR3 is TGCGCCAGCAGCCAGGTCCGAGCCGCGGGACGCACAGATACGCAGTATTTT. Amino acids: CASSQVRAAGRTDTQYF.

This clone has just one count. The V gene is TRBV6-1, the J gene TRBJ1-2; D is possibly TRBD1 (6 bases). V lost 1 base, J lost 7 bases, and 25 bases lay in between. Looked up from germline, CDR1 is MNHNS and CDR2 is SASEGT. The CDR3 consists of 18 residues. Here the CDR3 DNA reads TGTGCCAGCAGTGAAGAATATGTATTGGACAGCCTAAGAGGTGGCTACACCTTC. Encoded protein: CASSEEYVLDSLRGGYTF.

The chain joins TRBV5-1 to TRBJ2-7, with D perhaps matching TRBD2 (5 bases). This CDR3 contains 14 residues. The germline gives CDR1 SGHRS, CDR2 YFSETQ. Between the trimmed V and J ends, which lost 5 bases and 2 bases, there was a span of 14 bases. This CDR3 reads CASSYWTGTYEQYF. For the CDR3, the DNA is TGCGCCAGCAGTTACTGGACTGGCACCTACGAGCAGTACTTC.

This chain links TRBV27 with TRBJ2-1; TRBD2 aligns across 8 bases. Trimming removed 7 bases from V and 3 bases from J; junction bases left unmatched: 14. CDR1 is MNHEY and CDR2 is SMNVEV in the germline V gene (reference sequence). The CDR3 has 17 amino acids. Here the CDR3 reads CASTSILAAPFYNEQFF. The DNA of the CDR3 is TGTGCCAGCACATCGATACTAGCGGCACCATTCTACAATGAGCAGTTCTTC.

The CDR3 nucleotides read TGTGCCAGCAGCCGAGAAGAGAAAAAGCGGGACAAGCCCTACGAGCAGTACGTC. It codes for CASSREEKKRDKPYEQYV. This chain joins TRBV7-3 and TRBJ2-7, with a weak D call TRBD2 (7 bases). CDR1 and CDR2 from the germline V gene are SGHTA and FQGTGA. The CDR3 loop spans 18 amino acids. V lost 5 bases and J 2 bases, leaving 25 bases between the germline ends.

This rearrangement joins TRBV20-1 to TRBJ2-7; 9 bases align to TRBD1. CDR3 length equals 11 residues. The trim removed 6 bases at V and 6 bases at J, leaving 3 bases unmatched. The germline V gene has CDR1 DFQATT and CDR2 SNEGSKA (reference sequence). DNA for the CDR3: TGCAGTGCCCCGACAGGGGGCGAGCAGTACTTC. Translated, it gives CSAPTGGEQYF.